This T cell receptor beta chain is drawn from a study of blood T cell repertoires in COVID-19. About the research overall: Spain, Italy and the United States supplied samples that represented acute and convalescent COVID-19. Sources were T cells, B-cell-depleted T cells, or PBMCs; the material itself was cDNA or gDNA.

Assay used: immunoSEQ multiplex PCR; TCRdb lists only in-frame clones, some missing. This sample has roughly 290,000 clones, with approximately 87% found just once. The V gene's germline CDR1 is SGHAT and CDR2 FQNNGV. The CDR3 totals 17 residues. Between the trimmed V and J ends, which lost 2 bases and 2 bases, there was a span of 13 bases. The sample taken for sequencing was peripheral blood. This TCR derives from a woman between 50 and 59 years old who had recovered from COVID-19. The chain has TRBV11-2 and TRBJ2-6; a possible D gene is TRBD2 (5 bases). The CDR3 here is CASSLPTGVPGANVLTF. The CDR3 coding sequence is TGTGCCAGCAGCTTACCGACCGGGGTTCCTGGGGCCAACGTCCTGACTTTC.